The next 14 T cell receptor beta chains were all read from a single sample in a study of blood T cell repertoires in COVID-19. Method: immunoSEQ multiplex PCR; TCRdb's copy keeps in-frame clones and lacks some. The table records approximately 180,000 clones, approximately 80% of them present only once. What was sequenced was PBMCs or T cells enriched from blood (not recorded which). The source of these receptors is a woman in her sixties with acute COVID-19.

This clone was recorded once. This chain uses TRBV14 with TRBJ1-2; D may be TRBD1 (6 bases). Germline-derived CDR1 and CDR2 are SGHDN and FVKESK. Trimming removed 0 bases at V and 4 bases at J, with 9 bases between. This CDR3 contains 14 residues. The CDR3, as DNA: TGTGCCAGCAGCCAAGAGGGGGCTGGCTATGGCTACACCTTC. Translated: CASSQEGAGYGYTF.

This chain joins TRBV6-5 and TRBJ2-2; D ambiguous. CDR3 size: 16 residues. Germline loops: CDR1 MNHEY, CDR2 SVGAGI. Between the trimmed V and J ends, which lost 2 bases and 5 bases, there was a span of 15 bases. CDR3 in amino acids: CASSYETGHRTGELFF. In nucleotides, the CDR3 is TGTGCCAGCAGTTACGAAACGGGTCATAGGACCGGGGAGCTGTTTTTT.

The CDR3 nucleotides read TGTGCCAGCAGTTACTCTTTGGGGCTTAACTATGGCTACACCTTC. This sequence encodes CASSYSLGLNYGYTF. The chain employs TRBV6-5 and TRBJ1-2; D perhaps matches TRBD1 (5 bases). V was trimmed by 0 bases and J by 1 base, leaving 9 bases between them. Germline V gene lookup returns CDR1 MNHEY and CDR2 SVGAGI. CDR3 size: 15 residues.

The chain couples TRBV6-1 to TRBJ1-6; TRBD1 aligns across 7 bases. Trimming at V came to 0 bases and at J to 0 bases, leaving 2 bases not matched to a gene. There are 17 residues in the CDR3. Germline values: CDR1 MNHNS, CDR2 SASEGT. CDR3 protein: CASSEARGDSYNSPLHF. CDR3 nucleotides: TGTGCCAGCAGTGAAGCCAGGGGGGACTCCTATAATTCACCCCTCCACTTT.

This clone was seen just once. V usage is TRBV19 and J usage is TRBJ1-3; 8 nucleotides line up with TRBD1. Germline lookup yields CDR1 LNHDA and CDR2 SQIVND (reference sequence). The CDR3 runs to 15 residues. With V trimmed by 5 bases and J by 4 bases, 7 bases remained unmatched. As DNA, the CDR3 is TGTGCCAGTAGTCTCACCGGACAGGGAGGAAACACCATATATTTT. Protein: CASSLTGQGGNTIYF.

The gene calls are TRBV29-1 and TRBJ2-2, with TRBD1 matching over 9 bases. This CDR3 is built from 14 residues. V lost 7 bases, J lost 3 bases, and 6 bases stayed unmatched. Germline CDR1 SQVTM, CDR2 ANQGSEA. CDR3 bases: TGCAGCGCCCGGACAGGGGTTGACACCGGGGAGCTGTTTTTT. As protein: CSARTGVDTGELFF.

V is TRBV21-1 and J is TRBJ2-7; the table's D call TRBD1 went unverified against the DNA. TRBV21-1 is shown as a pseudogene. There are 15 residues in the CDR3. The chain's CDR3 is CASSKSDRTSYEQYV. Here the CDR3 DNA reads TGTGCCAGCAGCAAAAGTGACAGGACTTCCTACGAGCAGTACGTC.

The chain couples TRBV11-2 to TRBJ1-3, with TRBD1 matching over 7 bases. The junction had 6 bases not matched to a gene; V was cut back by 3 bases and J by 4 bases. The CDR3 has 15 amino acids. Germline V gene data show CDR1 as SGHAT and CDR2 as FQNNGV. CDR3 coding DNA: TGTGCCAGCAGCTTCCAAACAGGGGCGGGAAACACCATATATTTT. Its translation: CASSFQTGAGNTIYF.

The genes are TRBV27 and TRBJ2-1, with 8 bases lining up with TRBD2. V shed 8 bases, J shed 8 bases, and the junction held 11 bases outside the gene matches. The CDR3 extends over 14 amino acids. The germline V gene encodes CDR1 MNHEY and CDR2 SMNVEV (reference sequence). The CDR3 nucleotides are TGTGCCAGCTGGGAGGCGGGAGGAAGGTATGAGCAGTTCTTC. It specifies CASWEAGGRYEQFF.

V is TRBV4-3 and J is TRBJ2-1; D ambiguous. CDR3 length equals 16 residues. CDR1 and CDR2 from the germline V gene are LGHNA and YSLEER. Between the trimmed V and J ends, which lost 3 bases and 3 bases, there was a span of 15 bases. DNA of the CDR3: TGCGCCAGCAGCCAGGAAGGTCGCTCGGGCTACAATGAGCAGTTCTTC. Amino acids: CASSQEGRSGYNEQFF.

V usage is TRBV12-3 or TRBV12-4 and J usage is TRBJ2-1; D perhaps matches TRBD1 (6 bases). The CDR3 length is 12 residues. V lost 5 bases, J lost 8 bases, and 10 bases lay in between. This CDR3 reads CASSPQGDEQFF. CDR3 DNA sequence: TGTGCCAGCAGTCCACAGGGCGATGAGCAGTTCTTC.

J is TRBJ2-3 and V is TRBV3-1 (or the pseudogene TRBV3-2), with TRBD2 matching over 10 bases. In germline, CDR1 is LGHDT, CDR2 YNNKEL (reference sequence). With V trimmed by 1 base and J by 5 bases, 9 bases remained unmatched. CDR3 length: 17 amino acids. The CDR3 loop reads CASSQGLLSGRGDTQYF. CDR3 coding DNA: TGTGCCAGCAGCCAAGGCCTTTTGAGCGGGAGGGGAGATACGCAGTATTTT.

Comment on this clone: Other DNA variants within this sample encode the same CDR3. The CDR3: CASSPSGGNTEAFF. The CDR3 nucleotides read TGTGCCAGCTCCCCCTCCGGAGGGAACACTGAAGCTTTCTTT. The V gene is TRBV18, the J gene TRBJ1-1; D is unclear. Germline V gene sequence: CDR1 KGHSH, CDR2 LQKENI. There are 14 residues in the CDR3. Trimming left V 6 bases short and J 1 base short, with 12 bases between. The full variable domain, with the rest looked up from reference TRBV18 and TRBJ1-1, is NAGVMQNPRHLVRRRGQEARLRCSPMKGHSHVYWYRQLPEEGLKFMVYLQKENIIDESGMPKERFSAEFPKEGPSILRIQQVVRGDSAAYFCASSPSGGNTEAFFGQGTRLTVV.

This clone was found a few times. J is TRBJ2-2 and V is TRBV9; tentatively, D is TRBD2 (5 bases). The CDR3 contains 19 residues. The germline V and J ends were trimmed by 1 base and 3 bases, with 22 bases remaining between them. CDR1 is SGDLS and CDR2 is YYNGEE in the germline V gene. CDR3 residues: CASSVRTGTFGADTGELFF. DNA of the CDR3: TGTGCCAGCAGCGTACGGACGGGAACCTTCGGTGCGGACACCGGGGAGCTGTTTTTT.